The T cell receptor (beta chain) described here comes from a study of cytotoxic CD8 clonotypes in ibrutinib-treated CLL. The CDR3 contains 14 residues. Germline loops: CDR1 LNHDA, CDR2 SQIVND (reference sequence). The V gene lost 3 bases and the J gene lost 3 bases, with 11 bases spanning the gap. Data came from immunoSEQ multiplex PCR; TCRdb stores just in-frame clones and leaves some out. The table records fewer than 400,000 clones, about 61% of them present only once. The receptor's source is a human donor with chronic lymphocytic leukemia. Sequenced here: PBMCs, sampled after 36 months of ibrutinib treatment. The V and J genes are TRBV19 and TRBJ1-2; D possibly corresponds to TRBD1 (6 bases). As DNA, the CDR3 is TGTGCCAGTAGTATGCACAGGGAGGACTATGGCTACACCTTC. Translating gives CASSMHREDYGYTF. Looking up the rest from reference TRBV19 and TRBJ1-2 gives the full variable domain: DGGITQSPKYLFRKEGQNVTLSCEQNLNHDAMYWYRQDPGQGLRLIYYSQIVNDFQKGDIAEGYSVSREKKESFPLTVTSAQKNPTAFYLCASSMHREDYGYTFGSGTRLTVV.